This paragraph reports one T cell receptor beta chain. What it recognizes is unknown. The data were obtained in a study of chemoradiotherapy in HPV16-positive cancers. Study-wide results and limits: The functional HPV-specific definition rests on just two HPV16-positive patients.

The protocol was immunoSEQ multiplex PCR, while the TCRdb copy is restricted to in-frame clones and leaves out a portion. The sample carries more than 9,000 clones, 85% to 90% recorded once. The CDR3 is 15 amino acids. V shed 5 bases, J shed 4 bases, and the junction held 11 bases outside the gene matches. Per the germline V gene, CDR1 is SEHNR and CDR2 is FQNEAQ (reference sequence). The chain recombines TRBV7-9 with TRBJ2-7; 7 bases agree with TRBD1. This specimen was collected from a patient who underwent chemoradiotherapy. The source is a human donor with HPV-associated anogenital cancer. CDR3 protein: CASSARGTVYYEQYF. The CDR3, as DNA: TGTGCCAGCAGCGCTAGGGGGACAGTATATTACGAGCAGTACTTC.